Presented here are 17 T cell receptor beta chains from one specimen sequenced in a study of spatial heterogeneity in lung cancer. Time point meaning: blood at routine non-recurrence follow-up after resection. TCRdb re-derived calls from the 5' RACE reads in MiXCR, one entry per CDR3 protein. The repertoire consists of around 100,000 distinct CDR3 sequences, with less than 14% occurring once and the leading ten covering roughly a quarter. This specimen consisted of PBMCs, obtained at follow-up. The receptors were gathered from a female donor with early-stage non-small cell lung cancer.

The rearrangement uses TRBV30 and TRBJ1-5, with a tentative D call TRBD1 (6 bases). This CDR3 region has 14 residues. Germline values: CDR1 GTSNPN, CDR2 SVGIG (reference sequence). The V end lost 0 bases, the J end lost 6 bases, and 12 bases lay between the germline ends. CDR3 sequence (DNA): TGTGCCTGGAGTGTAGGGGGGGCACTTCAGCCCCAGCATTTT. Its protein is CAWSVGGALQPQHF.

This clonotype was counted between two and nine times. The chain employs TRBV20-1 and TRBJ2-1, with 10 positions matching TRBD2. This CDR3 region has 15 residues. Germline CDR1 reads DFQATT; CDR2 reads SNEGSKA (reference sequence). V lost 3 bases, J lost 4 bases, and 6 bases stayed unmatched. The CDR3 sequence: CSARPSGSGYNEQFF. CDR3 sequence (DNA): TGCAGTGCTAGGCCTAGCGGGAGTGGATACAATGAGCAGTTCTTC.

In its sample, this clonotype was seen many times. The chain recombines TRBV11-2 with TRBJ2-4; D possibly matches TRBD1 or TRBD2 (6 bases each). The CDR3 runs 18 residues. CDR1 is SGHAT and CDR2 is FQNNGV in the germline V gene. V lost 5 bases and J 0 bases, leaving 20 bases between the germline ends. The CDR3 region has the DNA TGTGCCAGCAGCCCACTAGGGGGGTTTTCACTAGCCAAAAACATTCAGTACTTC. Translated: CASSPLGGFSLAKNIQYF.

This clonotype was seen a few times. The chain links TRBV6-2 or TRBV6-3 to TRBJ2-7; 8 positions agree with TRBD2. The trim removed 10 bases at V and 6 bases at J, leaving 14 bases unmatched. The CDR3 sequence is 14 residues long. Germline CDR1 and CDR2: MNHEY and SVGEGT. The DNA of the CDR3 is TGTGCCACCCGACGGTCGGGAGGGCCCCCCGAGCAGTACGTC. Encoded protein: CATRRSGGPPEQYV.

The gene calls are TRBV20-1 and TRBJ1-1, with D perhaps TRBD1 (6 bases). Trimming took 5 bases from V and 1 from J, leaving 17 bases between them. CDR1 and CDR2 (germline): DFQATT, SNEGSKA (reference sequence). The CDR3 runs to 15 residues. CDR3: CSASPPDRPNTEAFF. The CDR3 region has the DNA TGCAGTGCTTCTCCCCCTGACAGGCCGAACACTGAAGCTTTCTTT.

The gene calls are TRBV5-4 and TRBJ2-1; D remains ambiguous. V shed 0 bases and J shed 10 bases, with 11 bases lying between them. CDR1 and CDR2 from the germline V gene are SGHNT and YYREEE (reference sequence). The CDR3 sequence is 13 residues long. For the CDR3, the DNA is TGTGCCAGCAGCTTGGGGGTAGGTCTGGAGCAGTTCTTC. As protein: CASSLGVGLEQFF.

This clonotype has just a few counts. This chain links TRBV11-2 with TRBJ2-7, with 13 bases fitting TRBD2. This CDR3 spans 16 amino acids. Germline V gene data show CDR1 as SGHAT and CDR2 as FQNNGV. With V trimmed by 4 bases and J by 4 bases, 7 bases remained unmatched. CDR3 loop: CASSSTSGRFTYEQYF. Written as DNA, the CDR3 is TGTGCCAGCAGCTCGACTAGCGGGAGGTTCACATACGAGCAGTACTTC.

This clonotype was seen repeatedly, ten times or more. This chain uses TRBV12-3 or TRBV12-4 with TRBJ2-1; TRBD1 matches at 7 bases. The V and J ends lost 5 bases and 10 bases, in that order; junction bases with no gene match: 2. This CDR3 comprises 11 residues. CDR3 nucleotides: TGTGCCAGCAGTAAGGACAGGGAGCAGTTCTTC. Translation: CASSKDREQFF.

In this sample, this clonotype turned up a few times. The genes are TRBV2 and TRBJ1-1; tentatively, D is TRBD1 (5 bases). With 5 bases removed from V and 1 base from J, the gap between germline ends came to 14 bases. This CDR3 has 15 residues. Germline lookup yields CDR1 SNHLY and CDR2 FYNNEI. The CDR3 DNA is TGTGCCAGCAGTTTAGAGGGACGGAGGAACACTGAAGCTTTCTTT. Residues: CASSLEGRRNTEAFF.

This clonotype was detected a few times. The chain has TRBV7-8 and TRBJ2-4; D may be TRBD2 (5 bases). Germline-derived CDR1 and CDR2 are SGHVS and FQNEAQ. The CDR3 totals 17 residues. V was pared by 1 base and J by 0 bases, with 13 bases between. This CDR3 is CASSLDWLAKAKNIQYF. CDR3 DNA sequence: TGTGCCAGCAGCTTAGATTGGCTAGCAAAAGCCAAAAACATTCAGTACTTC.

The CDR3 protein is CSASGTKQYF. The CDR3 bases are TGCAGTGCTTCCGGGACCAAGCAGTATTTT. V usage is TRBV20-1 and J usage is TRBJ2-3; perhaps D is TRBD1 or TRBD2 (5 bases each). Germline CDR1 DFQATT, CDR2 SNEGSKA (reference sequence). V was clipped by 5 bases and J by 11 bases, with 11 bases between them. The CDR3 extends over 10 amino acids.

This clonotype was seen a few times. This chain joins TRBV27 and TRBJ2-6; 8 positions match TRBD1. The V and J ends lost 5 bases and 12 bases, in that order; junction bases with no gene match: 6. The CDR3 is made up of 13 amino acids. CDR1 is MNHEY and CDR2 is SMNVEV in the germline V gene (reference sequence). The CDR3 DNA reads as TGTGCCAGCAGTAGACGGACAGGGAGCGTCCTGACTTTC. Translated: CASSRRTGSVLTF.

This clonotype turned up a few times. The chain recombines TRBV20-1 with TRBJ1-1; no definite D call. V dropped 5 bases and J dropped 1 base, with 5 bases sitting between them. The CDR3 spans 11 residues. Germline CDR1 DFQATT, CDR2 SNEGSKA (reference sequence). The CDR3, as DNA: TGCAGTGCTGGAAGGAACACTGAAGCTTTCTTT. Its translation: CSAGRNTEAFF.

The CDR3 coding sequence is TGTGCCAGTACCCCTCGGCTCAAGCACGGCTACACCTTC. Residues: CASTPRLKHGYTF. The chain joins TRBV19 to TRBJ1-2; no clear D gene. Per germline, CDR1 LNHDA and CDR2 SQIVND (reference sequence). CDR3 length equals 13 residues. V shed 7 bases and J shed 8 bases, with 17 bases lying between them.

This clonotype was seen a few times. This rearrangement joins TRBV5-1 to TRBJ2-1, with TRBD2 identical over 15 bases. Germline values: CDR1 SGHRS, CDR2 YFSETQ. Trimming at V came to 4 bases and at J to 7 bases, leaving 9 bases not matched to a gene. There are 17 residues in the CDR3. DNA for the CDR3: TGCGCCAGCAGCGGGGGACTAGCGGGAGGTTCGGTAAATGAGCAGTTCTTC. Amino acid sequence: CASSGGLAGGSVNEQFF.

The chain couples TRBV25-1 to TRBJ2-5; 9 positions match TRBD1. Germline V lookup: CDR1 MGHDK, CDR2 SYGVNS. The CDR3 runs 15 residues. J lost 1 base, V lost 4 bases, and 4 bases had no gene match. DNA for the CDR3: TGTGCCAGCAGTGGCGGACAGGGGACCCAAGAGACCCAGTACTTC. It encodes CASSGGQGTQETQYF.

J is TRBJ1-4 and V is TRBV28, with unresolved D. This CDR3 contains 12 residues. V was clipped by 5 bases and J by 7 bases, with 8 bases between them. The germline gives CDR1 MDHEN, CDR2 SYDVKM. CDR3 DNA sequence: TGTGCCAGCAGTGAGGGATCTGAAAAACTGTTTTTT. Translation: CASSEGSEKLFF.